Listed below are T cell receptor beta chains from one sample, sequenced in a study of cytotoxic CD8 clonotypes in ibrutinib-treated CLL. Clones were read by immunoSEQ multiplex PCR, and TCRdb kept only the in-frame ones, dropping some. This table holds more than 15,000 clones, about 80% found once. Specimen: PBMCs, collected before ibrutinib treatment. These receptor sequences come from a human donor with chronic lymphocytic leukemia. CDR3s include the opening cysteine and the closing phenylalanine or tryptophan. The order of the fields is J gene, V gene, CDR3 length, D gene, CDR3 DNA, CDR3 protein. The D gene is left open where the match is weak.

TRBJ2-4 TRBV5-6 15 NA TGTGCCAGCAGCTCCGGCTGGGCGGGCAAAAACATTCAGTACTTC CASSSGWAGKNIQYF
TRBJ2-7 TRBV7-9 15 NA TGTGCCAGCATCCATCTACGGGACACGACCTACGAGCAGTACTTC CASIHLRDTTYEQYF
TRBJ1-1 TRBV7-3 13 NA TGTGCCAGCAGCTTACAGGTGAACACTGAAGCTTTCTTT CASSLQVNTEAFF
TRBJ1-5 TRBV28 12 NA TGTGCCAGCAGTTTTCTGGGACAGCCCCAGCATTTT CASSFLGQPQHF
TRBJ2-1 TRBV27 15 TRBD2 TGTGCCAGCAGGACCGGACTAGAGGGCGCGGTGAAGCAGTTCTTC CASRTGLEGAVKQFF
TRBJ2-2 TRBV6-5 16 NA TGTGCCAGCAGTTACTCGCGGGGACGGAACACCGGGGAGCTGTTTTTT CASSYSRGRNTGELFF
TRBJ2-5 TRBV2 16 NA TGTGCCAGCAGTGAAGCCCCCAGGGGTGGCGGGGAGACCCAGTACTTC CASSEAPRGGGETQYF
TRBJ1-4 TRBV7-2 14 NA TGTGCCAGCAGCTTAGATGGGGGTTCTAAAAAACTGTTTTTT CASSLDGGSKKLFF
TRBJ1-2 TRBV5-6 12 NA TGTGCCAGCAGCTTGGAAACCTATGGCTACACCTTC CASSLETYGYTF
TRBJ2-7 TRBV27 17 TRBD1 TGTGCCAGCAGTTTAATTCGGACAGGGTTAAAGATGGACGAGCAGTACTTC CASSLIRTGLKMDEQYF